The 18 T cell receptor beta chains presented below share a single source sample, sequenced in a study of identical twins. TCRdb recomputed calls from the 5' RACE reads with MiXCR, one row per CDR3 protein. Of about 890,000 distinct CDR3 sequences in the sample, around an eighth were seen once. This sample also belongs to another study, concerning yellow fever vaccine responses in identical twins.

Sequenced material: PBMCs. These receptors were obtained from a woman aged 18 to 35 in good health.

This clonotype was counted once. The junction departs from germline at one end; a sequencing error may be responsible. The V gene is TRBV27, the J gene TRBJ2-3, with 11 bases aligning to TRBD1. CDR1 is MNHEY and CDR2 is SMNVEV in the germline V gene (reference sequence). This CDR3 spans 14 amino acids. CDR3 sequence: CACWTGGGTDTLYF. The CDR3 DNA is TGTGCCTGCTGGACAGGGGGCGGCACAGATACGCTGTATTTT.

This sequence joins TRBV10-3 and TRBJ2-1; TRBD2 agrees at 12 bases. Germline trimming cut 2 bases from V and 4 bases from J; bases unmatched to any gene: 12. Germline V CDR1 and CDR2: ENHRY, SYGVKD. The length of the CDR3 is 19 residues. In DNA, the CDR3 is TGTGCCATCAGTGAGCGCCTAGCGGGAGGGCTTTCCGTATACAATGAGCAGTTCTTC. Encoded protein: CAISERLAGGLSVYNEQFF.

This clonotype turned up a few times. The V and J genes are TRBV5-1 and TRBJ2-7, with D perhaps TRBD1 or TRBD2 (5 bases each). Germline CDR1 is SGHRS and CDR2 is YFSETQ. The V end lost 0 bases, the J end lost 7 bases, and 11 bases lay between the germline ends. The CDR3 has 13 residues. Written as DNA, the CDR3 is TGCGCCAGCAGCTTGGAATGGGACGGTGAGCAGTACGTC. As protein: CASSLEWDGEQYV.

In this sample, this clonotype turned up many times. This chain uses TRBV20-1 with TRBJ2-1, with TRBD2 as a possible D gene (6 bases). The CDR3 loop spans 15 amino acids. Trimming shortened V by 5 bases and J by 8 bases, and 22 bases separated the two germline ends. Looked up from germline, CDR1 is DFQATT and CDR2 is SNEGSKA (reference sequence). CDR3 sequence (DNA): TGCAGTGCTGCCGAGGAGGGAAGTTATGGGGATGAGCAGTTCTTC. The encoded protein is CSAAEEGSYGDEQFF.

The chain carries TRBV4-2 and TRBJ2-3; D remains unclear. The CDR3 totals 14 residues. V was shortened by 0 bases and J by 3 bases, with 7 bases between the two germline ends. Per the germline V gene, CDR1 is LGHNA and CDR2 is YNFKEQ. As DNA, the CDR3 is TGTGCCAGCAGCCAAGACAGGCCGACAGATACGCAGTATTTT. Its protein product is CASSQDRPTDTQYF.

CDR3 bases: TGTGCCAGCAGTGAATCTGTAGGGGGCGCACAAAATCAGCCCCAGCATTTT. It encodes CASSESVGGAQNQPQHF. The rearrangement uses TRBV6-1 and TRBJ1-5, with 7 bases fitting TRBD1. This CDR3 is 17 amino acids long. The V and J ends lost 2 bases and 4 bases, in that order; junction bases with no gene match: 11. Looked up from germline, CDR1 is MNHNS and CDR2 is SASEGT.

This clonotype was picked up many times. This chain connects TRBV20-1 to TRBJ2-7; no reliable D call. This CDR3 spans 13 amino acids. V dropped 5 bases and J dropped 1 base, with 12 bases sitting between them. Germline V gene data show CDR1 as DFQATT and CDR2 as SNEGSKA (reference sequence). The CDR3, as DNA: TGCAGTGCTCGAGCAACGGGTTCCTACGAGCAGTACTTC. The encoded protein is CSARATGSYEQYF.

This clonotype was detected only a few times. This rearrangement joins TRBV29-1 to TRBJ2-1, with D tentatively TRBD1 (6 bases). CDR1 is SQVTM, CDR2 ANQGSEA, per germline. The CDR3 has 14 residues. The ends were cut back, 1 base at V and 4 bases at J, with 11 bases in the middle. CDR3: CSVEARTEYNEQFF. The CDR3 DNA follows: TGCAGCGTTGAAGCCAGGACAGAATACAATGAGCAGTTCTTC.

This clonotype appeared a few times. The chain links TRBV4-1 to TRBJ2-2, with D possibly matching TRBD2 (5 bases). V was shortened by 0 bases and J by 3 bases, with 14 bases between the two germline ends. The CDR3 totals 17 residues. CDR1 MGHRA and CDR2 YSYEKL come from the germline V gene. The CDR3 bases are TGCGCCAGCAGCCAAGACCAACGGGGTCTGGACACCGGGGAGCTGTTTTTT. Protein product: CASSQDQRGLDTGELFF.

The chain couples TRBV25-1 to TRBJ2-1; D may match TRBD1 or TRBD2 (5 bases each). V shed 0 bases and J shed 9 bases, with 21 bases lying between them. Looked up from germline, CDR1 is MGHDK and CDR2 is SYGVNS. This CDR3 has 17 residues. CDR3 loop: CASSEYRGGVGQGEQFF. The CDR3 nucleotides read TGTGCCAGCAGTGAATACCGTGGGGGTGTGGGGCAAGGTGAGCAGTTCTTC.

There are a few counts of this clonotype. This sequence joins TRBV10-3 and TRBJ2-2, with 7 bases that match TRBD1. The CDR3 covers 13 residues. Trimming cost V 6 bases and J 6 bases; bases outside gene matches: 4. Looked up from germline, CDR1 is ENHRY and CDR2 is SYGVKD. The CDR3 bases are TGTGCCATCAGCGACAGGGAAGCCGGGGAGCTGTTTTTT. Its translation is CAISDREAGELFF.

CDR3: CASSLAFGTYYEQYF. The CDR3 bases are TGCGCCAGCAGCTTGGCCTTCGGCACCTACTACGAGCAGTACTTC. The chain employs TRBV5-1 and TRBJ2-7, with D uncertain. This CDR3 contains 15 residues. The germline gives CDR1 SGHRS, CDR2 YFSETQ. Between the trimmed V and J ends, which lost 0 bases and 3 bases, there was a span of 13 bases.

The chain joins TRBV29-1 to TRBJ2-7, with D perhaps TRBD2 (5 bases). Trimming cost V 5 bases and J 6 bases, with 14 bases left between them. Germline CDR1 is SQVTM and CDR2 is ANQGSEA. The CDR3 has 12 residues. The chain's CDR3 is CSVTHGGSEQYF. CDR3 bases: TGCAGCGTTACTCACGGAGGATCCGAGCAGTACTTC.

This clonotype showed up many times. The V and J genes are TRBV11-2 and TRBJ1-1; D is undetermined. Germline V gene sequence: CDR1 SGHAT, CDR2 FQNNGV. This CDR3 is 14 amino acids long. V dropped 2 bases and J dropped 3 bases, with 10 bases sitting between them. The CDR3 DNA reads TGTGCCAGCAGCTTACAGGTGTCGTACACTGAAGCTTTCTTT. Protein: CASSLQVSYTEAFF.

In its sample, this clonotype was seen many times. The rearrangement uses TRBV9 and TRBJ2-3; D is uncertain. CDR1 and CDR2 (germline): SGDLS, YYNGEE. The CDR3 is made up of 13 amino acids. Trimming stripped 1 base from V and 4 bases from J, with 7 bases between. CDR3 residues: CASSVRWADTQYF. CDR3 DNA sequence: TGTGCCAGCAGCGTAAGGTGGGCAGATACGCAGTATTTT.

The DNA of the CDR3 is TGTGCCAGCAGCTATGACAGGTCCCTCTCCTACGAGCAGTACTTC. It yields the protein CASSYDRSLSYEQYF. The V and J genes are TRBV6-5 and TRBJ2-7; perhaps TRBD1 as D (6 bases). The germline V gene has CDR1 MNHEY and CDR2 SVGAGI. The CDR3 totals 15 residues. Trimming removed 6 bases from V and 0 bases from J, with 15 bases in between.

The V gene is TRBV5-1, the J gene TRBJ1-1; D gene uncertain. CDR3 length: 14 amino acids. Germline CDR1 is SGHRS and CDR2 is YFSETQ. The ends were cut back, 0 bases at V and 4 bases at J, with 10 bases in the middle. The CDR3 DNA sequence: TGCGCCAGCAGCTTGGCCGGCGAGCCCACTGAAGCTTTCTTT. Translation gives CASSLAGEPTEAFF.

V usage is TRBV10-3 and J usage is TRBJ1-1; D unclear. Germline V gene lookup returns CDR1 ENHRY and CDR2 SYGVKD. The CDR3 totals 14 residues. V was trimmed by 2 bases and J by 4 bases, leaving 11 bases between them. CDR3 in DNA: TGTGCCATCAGTGAGGCCCGAGGTGGCACTGAAGCTTTCTTT. Its protein product is CAISEARGGTEAFF.